The 31 T cell receptor beta chains in this list originate from one sample, sequenced in a study of blood T cell repertoires in COVID-19. Sequenced by immunoSEQ multiplex PCR; TCRdb stores in-frame clones only, minus some. The table has around 40,000 clones, approximately 92% seen once; the top ten hold around 12%. The specimen was peripheral blood. The receptor set was obtained from a human donor in a cohort sampled during active COVID-19.

This sequence joins TRBV7-2 and TRBJ1-5, with D tentatively TRBD1 (5 bases). Germline V lookup: CDR1 SGHTA, CDR2 FQGNSA. The CDR3 loop spans 14 amino acids. V shed 5 bases and J shed 3 bases, with 11 bases lying between them. The CDR3 bases are TGTGCCAGCAGCCTCGACAGCCCCAATCAGCCCCAGCATTTT. Amino acid sequence: CASSLDSPNQPQHF.

This clone has a single count. The chain combines TRBV3-1 (or the pseudogene TRBV3-2) with TRBJ2-3; 7 nucleotides line up with TRBD2. The CDR3 totals 15 residues. With 4 bases clipped from V and 2 bases from J, the junction kept 6 bases outside the gene matches. Germline CDR1 is LGHDT and CDR2 is YNNKEL (reference sequence). The CDR3 DNA sequence: TGTGCCAGCAGCCGCAACGGGGGGTACACAGATACGCAGTATTTT. Amino acid sequence: CASSRNGGYTDTQYF.

V and J are TRBV9 and TRBJ1-6; D might be TRBD1 (6 bases). CDR1 is SGDLS and CDR2 is YYNGEE in the germline V gene. V shed 3 bases and J shed 5 bases, with 9 bases lying between them. This CDR3 region has 14 residues. The CDR3 DNA sequence: TGTGCCAGCAGCGGCAACAGGGATAATTCACCCCTCCACTTT. It translates to CASSGNRDNSPLHF. Complete variable domain (other parts from reference TRBV9 and TRBJ1-6): DSGVTQTPKHLITATGQRVTLRCSPRSGDLSVYWYQQSLDQGLQFLIQYYNGEERAKGNILERFSAQQFPDLHSELNLSSLELGDSALYFCASSGNRDNSPLHFGNGTRLTVT.

The chain links TRBV3-1 (or the pseudogene TRBV3-2) to TRBJ2-7, with TRBD2 matching over 8 bases. After removal of 3 bases from V and 6 bases from J, the junction contained 7 bases not matched to a gene. This CDR3 is 14 amino acids long. Germline assignment: CDR1 LGHDT and CDR2 YNNKEL (reference sequence). The CDR3 region is CASSHKGGGSEQYF. In DNA form, the CDR3 reads TGTGCCAGCAGCCATAAAGGCGGGGGGAGCGAGCAGTACTTC.

This clone has just one count. The chain employs TRBV10-2 and TRBJ2-4, with 8 nucleotides matching TRBD1. V was clipped by 3 bases and J by 0 bases; unmatched bases: 13. CDR3 length equals 19 residues. CDR1 is WSHSY, CDR2 SAAADI, per germline. The CDR3 is CASSELYGTGHIAKNIQYF. For the CDR3, the DNA is TGCGCCAGCAGTGAATTGTATGGGACAGGTCATATAGCCAAAAACATTCAGTACTTC.

This chain links TRBV28 with TRBJ1-2; no firm D call. V lost 0 bases and J 4 bases, leaving 9 bases between the germline ends. CDR1 is MDHEN, CDR2 SYDVKM, per germline. This CDR3 contains 14 residues. The CDR3: CASSLWDGLYGYTF. For the CDR3, the DNA is TGTGCCAGCAGTTTATGGGACGGACTCTATGGCTACACCTTC.

The chain joins TRBV18 to TRBJ2-7; TRBD1 matches at 9 bases. Germline lookup yields CDR1 KGHSH and CDR2 LQKENI. The CDR3 is made up of 12 amino acids. Germline trimming cut 4 bases from V and 9 bases from J; bases unmatched to any gene: 4. The CDR3 nucleotides read TGTGCCAGCTCACGGGACAGGGAAGGGCAGTACTTC. Amino acid sequence: CASSRDREGQYF.

The J gene is TRBJ1-3, the V gene TRBV18; no clear D gene. The CDR3 runs to 16 residues. V gave up 8 bases and J gave up 4 bases, with 21 bases separating them. Germline lookup yields CDR1 KGHSH and CDR2 LQKENI. The CDR3 reads CASAITTVKLGNTIYF. The CDR3 nucleotides read TGTGCCAGCGCTATCACCACGGTTAAACTCGGAAACACCATATATTTT.

CDR3 loop: CASSSFSTAWYQETQYF. CDR3 nucleotide sequence: TGTGCCAGCAGTTCCTTCTCGACAGCCTGGTACCAAGAGACCCAGTACTTC. The chain couples TRBV27 to TRBJ2-5; perhaps TRBD1 as D (5 bases). Germline V gene lookup returns CDR1 MNHEY and CDR2 SMNVEV (reference sequence). Trimming took 4 bases from V and 0 from J, leaving 18 bases between them. CDR3 length equals 17 residues.

The chain couples TRBV19 to TRBJ2-5; 7 nucleotides match TRBD1. Germline loops: CDR1 LNHDA, CDR2 SQIVND (reference sequence). V trimming: 6 bases; J trimming: 1 base; junction bases outside the gene matches: 5. The CDR3 loop spans 14 amino acids. This CDR3 is CASRETGTQETQYF. The CDR3, as DNA: TGTGCCAGTAGGGAGACAGGGACCCAAGAGACCCAGTACTTC.

V is TRBV7-2 and J is TRBJ1-2, with D possibly matching TRBD1 (6 bases). The CDR3 totals 13 residues. The V gene lost 4 bases and the J gene lost 4 bases, with 10 bases spanning the gap. In germline, CDR1 is SGHTA, CDR2 FQGNSA. CDR3 sequence: CASSSDRLYGYTF. The CDR3 DNA is TGTGCCAGCAGCTCCGACAGGCTCTATGGCTACACCTTC.

This clone was seen a single time. V usage is TRBV5-1 and J usage is TRBJ2-3; D not resolved. Per the germline V gene, CDR1 is SGHRS and CDR2 is YFSETQ. The CDR3 runs to 14 residues. Trimming took 0 bases from V and 5 from J, leaving 10 bases between them. Here the CDR3 reads CASSLATPKDTQYF. The CDR3 coding sequence is TGCGCCAGCAGCTTGGCTACCCCCAAAGATACGCAGTATTTT.

J is TRBJ2-1 and V is TRBV7-7; tentatively, D is TRBD2 (6 bases). Trimming left V 5 bases short and J 8 bases short, with 19 bases between. The CDR3 runs 15 residues. The germline V gene encodes CDR1 SSHAT and CDR2 FNYEAQ (reference sequence). CDR3 loop: CASSPSLASVYEQFF. The CDR3 DNA follows: TGTGCCAGCAGCCCTTCCCTAGCGTCGGTCTATGAGCAGTTCTTC.

CDR3 loop: CASSVGTGGSSGNTIYF. CDR3 sequence (DNA): TGTGCCAGCAGCGTAGGGACAGGGGGCTCCTCTGGAAACACCATATATTTT. V usage is TRBV9 and J usage is TRBJ1-3; 11 nucleotides match TRBD1. This CDR3 is built from 17 residues. Trimming removed 0 bases from V and 0 bases from J; junction bases left unmatched: 2. Germline CDR1 reads SGDLS; CDR2 reads YYNGEE.

The rearrangement joins TRBV6-5 to TRBJ1-2; D gene unclear. The germline V gene has CDR1 MNHEY and CDR2 SVGAGI. The V end lost 2 bases, the J end lost 7 bases, and 8 bases lay between the germline ends. The CDR3 totals 12 residues. In DNA form, the CDR3 reads TGTGCCAGCAGTTACGCCGGAGGTGGCTACACCTTC. The encoded protein is CASSYAGGGYTF.

The genes are TRBV2 and TRBJ2-1; 9 nucleotides line up with TRBD2. Germline trimming cut 5 bases from V and 4 bases from J; bases unmatched to any gene: 6. CDR3 length: 15 residues. The germline gives CDR1 SNHLY, CDR2 FYNNEI. The CDR3 region has the DNA TGTGCCAGCAGTTTGGGACTAGCAAGTTACAATGAGCAGTTCTTC. As protein: CASSLGLASYNEQFF.

This clone was seen more than once but under ten times. V is TRBV20-1 and J is TRBJ1-2; D ambiguous. Deletions cut 5 bases from V and 4 bases from J, with 5 bases between. The V gene's germline CDR1 is DFQATT and CDR2 SNEGSKA (reference sequence). The CDR3 is made up of 10 amino acids. The CDR3 sequence is CSASGYGYTF. The CDR3 nucleotides read TGCAGTGCTTCAGGCTATGGCTACACCTTC.

V and J are TRBV4-1 and TRBJ2-7; TRBD2 is a possible D gene (7 bases). CDR1 MGHRA and CDR2 YSYEKL come from the germline V gene. Trimming left V 6 bases short and J 0 bases short, with 12 bases between. The CDR3 is made up of 14 amino acids. This CDR3 reads CASRGGPSSYEQYF. The CDR3 DNA reads TGCGCCAGCAGGGGGGGGCCCAGCTCCTACGAGCAGTACTTC.

This clone was seen only once. This chain connects TRBV7-2 to TRBJ2-5, with a tentative D call TRBD1 (6 bases). The V and J ends lost 5 bases and 3 bases respectively, with 13 bases between them. CDR1 is SGHTA, CDR2 FQGNSA, per germline. This CDR3 contains 14 residues. The CDR3 is CASSLGTRKETQYF. CDR3 bases: TGTGCCAGCAGCCTCGGGACAAGGAAAGAGACCCAGTACTTC.

This clone has just one count. The CDR3: CASSLNRGNTQYF. The CDR3 nucleotides are TGTGCCAGCAGTTTAAACAGGGGAAATACGCAGTATTTT. V gene TRBV12-3 or TRBV12-4 combines with J gene TRBJ2-3; the match to TRBD1 covers 7 bases. V trimming: 2 bases; J trimming: 7 bases; junction bases outside the gene matches: 3. This CDR3 has 13 residues.

V is TRBV5-1 and J is TRBJ2-7, with 10 bases matching TRBD2. V trimming: 4 bases; J trimming: 2 bases; junction bases outside the gene matches: 3. The CDR3 extends over 14 amino acids. Germline CDR1 SGHRS, CDR2 YFSETQ. CDR3 DNA: TGCGCCAGCAGCCCGAGCGGGAGGGCCTACGAGCAGTACTTC. It codes for CASSPSGRAYEQYF.

This chain links TRBV10-3 with TRBJ1-3; possible D gene TRBD1, 6 bases. The CDR3 is 15 amino acids. Trimming removed 3 bases from V and 0 bases from J, with 9 bases in between. Germline V gene sequence: CDR1 ENHRY, CDR2 SYGVKD. The DNA for the CDR3 is TGTGCCATCAGTGAACAGGGAATCTCTGGAAACACCATATATTTT. Its translation is CAISEQGISGNTIYF.

The rearrangement uses TRBV27 and TRBJ1-3, with D unresolved. CDR1 MNHEY and CDR2 SMNVEV come from the germline V gene (reference sequence). The CDR3 covers 13 residues. Trimming took off 6 bases at V and 3 bases at J, with 9 bases between the two ends. Here the CDR3 reads CASSPRGGNTIYF. CDR3 sequence (DNA): TGTGCCAGCAGCCCTCGGGGTGGAAACACCATATATTTT.

The chain is built from TRBV28 and TRBJ2-7; 8 nucleotides agree with TRBD1. The CDR3 consists of 16 residues. CDR1 MDHEN and CDR2 SYDVKM come from the germline V gene. V gave up 3 bases and J gave up 6 bases; unmatched junction bases: 13. The CDR3, as DNA: TGTGCCAGCAGTTTTTGGATCAGCAGGGGGCAAGGCGAGCAGTACTTC. Amino acid sequence: CASSFWISRGQGEQYF. The full variable domain, with the rest looked up from reference TRBV28 and TRBJ2-7, is DVKVTQSSRYLVKRTGEKVFLECVQDMDHENMFWYRQDPGLGLRLIYFSYDVKMKEKGDIPEGYSVSREKKERFSLILESASTNQTSMYLCASSFWISRGQGEQYFGPGTRLTVT.

The chain links TRBV18 to TRBJ1-6; 7 bases are shared with TRBD1. The CDR3 is made up of 14 amino acids. Trimming cost V 3 bases and J 7 bases; bases outside gene matches: 3. CDR1 and CDR2 from the germline V gene are KGHSH and LQKENI. CDR3 DNA: TGTGCCAGCTCACCCGGGACAGCAAATTCACCCCTCCACTTT. Amino acid sequence: CASSPGTANSPLHF.

V usage is TRBV7-9 and J usage is TRBJ2-7; 8 positions agree with TRBD2. Germline V gene data show CDR1 as SEHNR and CDR2 as FQNEAQ (reference sequence). The trim removed 7 bases at V and 5 bases at J, leaving 7 bases unmatched. The CDR3 has 13 residues. The CDR3 nucleotides are TGTGCCAGCACGGGAGGGCCAGCCCACGAGCAGTACTTC. Its protein product is CASTGGPAHEQYF.

This chain uses TRBV20-1 with TRBJ1-1; the D is unclear. Germline lookup yields CDR1 DFQATT and CDR2 SNEGSKA (reference sequence). The CDR3 runs to 14 residues. V lost 3 bases to trimming and J lost 4 bases, with 15 bases between them. CDR3 nucleotide sequence: TGCAGTGCTAGTCTTAGATCTTTTGGCACTGAAGCTTTCTTT. The encoded protein is CSASLRSFGTEAFF.

The rearrangement uses TRBV10-3 and TRBJ2-3; 14 positions agree with TRBD2. Germline V lookup: CDR1 ENHRY, CDR2 SYGVKD. Losses at the gene ends were 6 bases for V and 4 bases for J; bases not matched to a gene: 6. The CDR3 contains 16 residues. CDR3 amino acids: CAISGTSGSGPDTQYF. CDR3 nucleotides: TGTGCCATCAGCGGGACTAGCGGGAGTGGCCCAGATACGCAGTATTTT.

This clone was seen a single time. This specimen includes other DNA sequences encoding the same CDR3. This rearrangement joins TRBV5-1 to TRBJ2-3; 11 bases are shared with TRBD2. This CDR3 spans 16 amino acids. V was pared by 5 bases and J by 1 base, with 6 bases of the junction left unmatched. The germline V gene has CDR1 SGHRS and CDR2 YFSETQ. The CDR3 DNA reads TGCGCCAGCAGTCGAACTAGCGGGGGAGGCACAGATACGCAGTATTTT. As protein: CASSRTSGGGTDTQYF.

The chain has TRBV6-6 and TRBJ2-5; 12 nucleotides agree with TRBD1. The CDR3 loop spans 15 amino acids. V lost 7 bases and J lost 5; bases outside the gene matches: 8. Germline loops: CDR1 MNHNY, CDR2 SVGAGI (reference sequence). The CDR3 spells CASMVGTGGSETQYF. CDR3 nucleotide sequence: TGTGCCAGCATGGTCGGGACAGGGGGCAGTGAGACCCAGTACTTC.

The gene calls are TRBV10-3 and TRBJ2-1; 10 bases agree with TRBD2. Unmatched junction bases numbered 7, after V lost 6 bases and J lost 5 bases. This CDR3 has 15 residues. The germline gives CDR1 ENHRY, CDR2 SYGVKD. CDR3 sequence reads: CAIRETSGPNNEQFF. The CDR3 nucleotides are TGTGCCATCAGGGAGACTAGCGGGCCAAACAATGAGCAGTTCTTC.